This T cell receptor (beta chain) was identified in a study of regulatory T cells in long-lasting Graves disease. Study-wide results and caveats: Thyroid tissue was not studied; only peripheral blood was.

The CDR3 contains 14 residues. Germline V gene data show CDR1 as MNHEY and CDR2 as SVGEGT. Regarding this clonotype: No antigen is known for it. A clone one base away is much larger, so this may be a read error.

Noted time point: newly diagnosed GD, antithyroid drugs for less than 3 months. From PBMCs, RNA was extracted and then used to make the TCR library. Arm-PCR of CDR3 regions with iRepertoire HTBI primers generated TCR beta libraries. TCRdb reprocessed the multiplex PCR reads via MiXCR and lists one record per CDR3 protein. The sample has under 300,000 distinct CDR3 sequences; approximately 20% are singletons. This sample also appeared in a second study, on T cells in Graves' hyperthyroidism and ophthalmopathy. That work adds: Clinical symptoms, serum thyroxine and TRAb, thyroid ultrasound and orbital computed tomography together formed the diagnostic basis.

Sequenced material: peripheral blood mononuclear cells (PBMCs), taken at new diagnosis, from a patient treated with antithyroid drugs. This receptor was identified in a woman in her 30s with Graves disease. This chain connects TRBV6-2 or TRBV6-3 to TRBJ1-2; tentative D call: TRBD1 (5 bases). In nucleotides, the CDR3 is TGTACCAGCAGTAACCCGGGACGGGACTATGGCTACACCTTC. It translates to CTSSNPGRDYGYTF.